Following are 24 T cell receptor beta chains from one sample sequenced in a study of OX40 agonist ivuxolimab in advanced cancers. TCRdb keeps only in-frame clones here, not all; method: immunoSEQ multiplex PCR. The table lists over 55,000 clones, around 90% of them singletons, with 11% in the top ten. The specimen comprised CD4+ or CD8+ T cells sorted from blood, sampled in a trial of the OX40 agonist ivuxolimab. These receptors were collected from an adult with an advanced solid tumor such as melanoma, head and neck, liver or kidney cancer.

The chain couples TRBV6-6 to TRBJ1-5; 8 bases are a match to TRBD1. The CDR3 consists of 14 residues. Germline assignment: CDR1 MNHNY and CDR2 SVGAGI (reference sequence). With 6 bases clipped from V and 4 bases from J, the junction kept 5 bases outside the gene matches. CDR3 coding DNA: TGTGCCAGCAGCGTGGGACAGGCGAATCAGCCCCAGCATTTT. As protein: CASSVGQANQPQHF.

This chain uses TRBV27 with TRBJ1-2; D not resolved. Trimming took off 5 bases at V and 3 bases at J, with 13 bases between the two ends. The CDR3 runs 14 residues. Germline values: CDR1 MNHEY, CDR2 SMNVEV (reference sequence). This chain's CDR3 is CASSPRAGDYGYTF. In nucleotides, the CDR3 is TGTGCCAGCAGTCCCCGGGCGGGAGACTATGGCTACACCTTC.

As regards this clone: At one boundary the junction diverges from the germline segment, which might be a read error. The V call is TRBV7-2, the J call TRBJ2-7; TRBD2 matches 9 bases. The germline V gene encodes CDR1 SGHTA and CDR2 FQGNSA. The CDR3 is made up of 12 amino acids. CDR3 DNA: TGTGCCAGCAGCTTACGACTAGCGGAGCCGTACTTC. It encodes CASSLRLAEPYF.

The chain carries TRBV7-3 and TRBJ2-3; D is uncertain. CDR3 length: 17 residues. Trimming removed 1 base at V and 2 bases at J, with 16 bases between. In germline, CDR1 is SGHTA, CDR2 FQGTGA. Written as DNA, the CDR3 is TGTGCCAGCAGCTTAAACCCCAACTCACTCGACACAGATACGCAGTATTTT. Amino acid sequence: CASSLNPNSLDTDTQYF. Full variable domain (missing parts from reference TRBV7-3 and TRBJ2-3): GAGVSQTPSNKVTEKGKYVELRCDPISGHTALYWYRQSLGQGPEFLIYFQGTGAADDSGLPNDRFFAVRPEGSVSTLKIQRTERGDSAVYLCASSLNPNSLDTDTQYFGPGTRLTVL.

The chain carries TRBV28 and TRBJ1-2; no firm D call. V gave up 3 bases and J gave up 8 bases, with 13 bases separating them. Germline lookup yields CDR1 MDHEN and CDR2 SYDVKM. CDR3 size: 13 residues. CDR3 amino acids: CASSFLGRTGYTF. The CDR3 DNA reads TGTGCCAGCAGTTTCCTCGGGAGAACGGGCTACACCTTC.

The rearrangement links TRBV6-4 to TRBJ1-1; D not resolved. CDR3 length equals 13 residues. Germline V gene lookup returns CDR1 MRHNA and CDR2 SNTAGT. Trimming shortened V by 3 bases and J by 10 bases, and 15 bases separated the two germline ends. The DNA of the CDR3 is TGTGCCAGCAGTGAGGTTCCCGCTTCCCGAGCTTTCTTT. Its protein is CASSEVPASRAFF.

Relative to its sample, this clone is medium-sized. This rearrangement joins TRBV5-5 to TRBJ2-7; D gene ambiguous. Germline CDR1 is SGHKS and CDR2 is YYEKEE (reference sequence). The CDR3 is 14 amino acids. V was trimmed by 4 bases and J by 0 bases, leaving 11 bases between them. The chain's CDR3 is CASSPYFNSYEQYV. The CDR3 bases are TGTGCCAGCAGCCCATATTTTAACTCCTACGAGCAGTACGTC.

The chain joins TRBV7-9 to TRBJ2-5; 8 bases are a match to TRBD2. Germline V gene lookup returns CDR1 SEHNR and CDR2 FQNEAQ (reference sequence). This CDR3 has 16 residues. V shed 4 bases and J 0 bases; nucleotides not matched to a gene: 7. The CDR3 bases are TGTGCCAGCAGCTCAAATGCACTAGCGGACCAAGAGACCCAGTACTTC. It encodes CASSSNALADQETQYF.

This clone is a singleton in its sample. This chain links TRBV18 with TRBJ2-2; D call uncertain. The CDR3 contains 14 residues. The germline V and J ends were trimmed by 1 base and 7 bases, with 10 bases remaining between them. Germline V gene data show CDR1 as KGHSH and CDR2 as LQKENI. This chain's CDR3 is CASSPREGLGELFF. The DNA of the CDR3 is TGTGCCAGCTCACCACGGGAAGGTCTCGGGGAGCTGTTTTTT.

On this clone itself: At one boundary the junction diverges from the germline segment, which might be a read error. V gene TRBV4-1 combines with J gene TRBJ1-2, with D hard to call. From germline, CDR1 is MGHRA and CDR2 YSYEKL. The CDR3 contains 15 residues. Here the CDR3 DNA reads TGCGCCAGCAGTCAAGTCGGCCAGCTTCTATATGGCTACACCTTC. Its protein product is CASSQVGQLLYGYTF.

This clone was observed once. The V and J genes are TRBV28 and TRBJ2-1; 8 bases align to TRBD1. This CDR3 is 14 amino acids long. Trimming at V came to 6 bases and at J to 3 bases, leaving 4 bases not matched to a gene. Germline assignment: CDR1 MDHEN and CDR2 SYDVKM. CDR3 region: CASRQGADYNEQFF. The CDR3 DNA reads TGTGCCAGCAGGCAGGGGGCCGACTACAATGAGCAGTTCTTC.

The chain recombines TRBV15 with TRBJ2-5; 10 bases are a match to TRBD1. CDR1 is LNHNV, CDR2 YYDKDF, per germline (reference sequence). J was trimmed by 5 bases and V by 4 bases; bases with no gene match: 10. The CDR3 contains 16 residues. CDR3 in amino acids: CATSMGGQGSTETQYF. The CDR3 DNA reads TGTGCCACCAGCATGGGGGGACAGGGGTCTACGGAGACCCAGTACTTC.

The chain couples TRBV7-9 to TRBJ2-2; D possibly uses TRBD1 or TRBD2 (5 bases each). Trimming removed 0 bases at V and 6 bases at J, with 11 bases between. The CDR3 has 15 residues. The V gene's germline CDR1 is SEHNR and CDR2 FQNEAQ (reference sequence). DNA of the CDR3: TGTGCCAGCAGCTTAGCAGGGACCCAGGCCGGGGAGCTGTTTTTT. It is translated as CASSLAGTQAGELFF. The full variable domain, rest sourced from reference TRBV7-9 and TRBJ2-2, is DTGVSQNPRHKITKRGQNVTFRCDPISEHNRLYWYRQTLGQGPEFLTYFQNEAQLEKSRLLSDRFSAERPKGSFSTLEIQRTEQGDSAMYLCASSLAGTQAGELFFGEGSRLTVL.

This clone occurred once. The chain employs TRBV5-4 and TRBJ1-1; TRBD1 matches 8 bases. After removal of 4 bases from V and 2 bases from J, the junction contained 16 bases not matched to a gene. This CDR3 has 18 residues. Germline lookup yields CDR1 SGHNT and CDR2 YYREEE (reference sequence). The CDR3 nucleotides are TGTGCCAGCAGCACACTAATCAAAGACAGGGGTAAAAACACTGAAGCTTTCTTT. It translates to CASSTLIKDRGKNTEAFF.

The rearrangement joins TRBV6-8 to TRBJ2-1; possibly TRBD1 or TRBD2 for D (6 bases each). Germline-derived CDR1 and CDR2 are MNHGY and SAAAGT. The ends were cut back, 6 bases at V and 8 bases at J, with 20 bases in the middle. The CDR3 consists of 15 residues. The CDR3 region is CASSMGGVPWHEQFF. As DNA, the CDR3 is TGTGCCAGCAGCATGGGGGGCGTTCCATGGCATGAGCAGTTCTTC.

In this sample, this clone turned up once. The V gene is TRBV4-1, the J gene TRBJ2-5; D is possibly TRBD1 or TRBD2 (5 bases each). The V and J ends lost 5 bases and 1 base respectively, with 17 bases between them. The length of the CDR3 is 16 residues. Germline V gene sequence: CDR1 MGHRA, CDR2 YSYEKL. CDR3 amino acids: CASSARGDPGQETQYF. CDR3 coding DNA: TGCGCCAGCAGCGCCCGAGGGGACCCTGGCCAAGAGACCCAGTACTTC.

This rearrangement joins TRBV10-3 to TRBJ2-2; weak D call: TRBD1 (6 bases). V lost 1 base to trimming and J lost 5 bases, with 8 bases between them. Germline CDR1 ENHRY, CDR2 SYGVKD. This CDR3 comprises 14 residues. CDR3 in DNA: TGTGCCATCAGTGAGTTACAGGGAACCGGGGAGCTGTTTTTT. Protein sequence: CAISELQGTGELFF.

The rearrangement links TRBV28 to TRBJ1-5; D gene ambiguous. The CDR3 totals 15 residues. Trimming took off 3 bases at V and 2 bases at J, with 11 bases between the two ends. CDR1 is MDHEN, CDR2 SYDVKM, per germline. CDR3 sequence (DNA): TGTGCCAGCAGTTTTAAATCTAGAGGCAATCAGCCCCAGCATTTT. It translates to CASSFKSRGNQPQHF. The complete variable domain, with remaining parts taken from reference TRBV28 and TRBJ1-5, reads DVKVTQSSRYLVKRTGEKVFLECVQDMDHENMFWYRQDPGLGLRLIYFSYDVKMKEKGDIPEGYSVSREKKERFSLILESASTNQTSMYLCASSFKSRGNQPQHFGDGTRLSIL.

This chain links TRBV5-4 with TRBJ1-1; D unclear. CDR1 and CDR2 from the germline V gene are SGHNT and YYREEE (reference sequence). Between the trimmed V and J ends, which lost 1 base and 7 bases, there was a span of 11 bases. This CDR3 region has 13 residues. The CDR3 sequence: CASSLTPEDEAFF. As DNA, the CDR3 is TGTGCCAGCAGCTTGACCCCCGAGGATGAAGCTTTCTTT.

The chain has TRBV11-2 and TRBJ2-1, with 7 bases aligning to TRBD1. The CDR3 is made up of 14 amino acids. Germline V gene data show CDR1 as SGHAT and CDR2 as FQNNGV. J was trimmed by 8 bases and V by 5 bases; bases with no gene match: 9. Written as DNA, the CDR3 is TGTGCCAGCAGCACCCCCGGGACAGAACATGAGCAGTTCTTC. It specifies CASSTPGTEHEQFF.

Only a few counts were recorded for this clone. V gene TRBV11-2 combines with J gene TRBJ1-4; the D gene is possibly TRBD1 (5 bases). The CDR3 sequence is 13 residues long. Deletions cut 7 bases from V and 7 bases from J, with 13 bases between. Germline V CDR1 and CDR2: SGHAT, FQNNGV. This chain's CDR3 is CASTQGGSEKLFF. As DNA, the CDR3 is TGTGCCAGCACTCAGGGTGGGAGTGAAAAACTGTTTTTT.

The V call is TRBV6-5, the J call TRBJ2-7; D unresolved. Germline V CDR1 and CDR2: MNHEY, SVGAGI. The CDR3 extends over 13 amino acids. V was cut by 1 base and J by 3 bases, with 7 bases left in between. In nucleotides, the CDR3 is TGTGCCAGCAGTTACTGGGTAGGCTACGAGCAGTACTTC. Protein sequence: CASSYWVGYEQYF.

The rearrangement uses TRBV28 and TRBJ2-7, with D possibly matching TRBD1 (5 bases). Germline V gene sequence: CDR1 MDHEN, CDR2 SYDVKM. V was cut by 10 bases and J by 4 bases, with 20 bases left in between. The CDR3 loop spans 14 amino acids. The CDR3 protein is CATDNPDSHYEQYF. The CDR3 DNA reads as TGTGCCACCGATAACCCCGACAGTCATTACGAGCAGTACTTC.

This clone was seen a handful of times. The V call is TRBV27, the J call TRBJ1-5; unclear D gene. Per germline, CDR1 MNHEY and CDR2 SMNVEV (reference sequence). Trimming shortened V by 3 bases and J by 1 base, and 10 bases separated the two germline ends. The CDR3 sequence is 15 residues long. The CDR3 DNA follows: TGTGCCAGCAGTTTCGCTTTTGGGAGCAATCAGCCCCAGCATTTT. Translating gives CASSFAFGSNQPQHF.